This T cell receptor (beta chain) was recovered during a study of Tregs in tolerant kidney transplant recipients. Study conclusions and caveats: Few patients were studied, so findings need validation in larger groups. The most relevant donor-specific Treg TCRbeta repertoire apparently came from expansion with activated donor B cells. This study did not directly address biological reproducibility.

The CDR3 has 14 amino acids. The V and J ends lost 6 bases and 9 bases respectively, with 18 bases between them. From germline, CDR1 is SNHLY and CDR2 FYNNEI. Assay: immunoSEQ multiplex PCR; the TCRdb copy retains only in-frame clones and omits some. The repertoire includes roughly 86,000 clones, approximately 93% of them detected once, and around 1.6% sits in the top ten. Mixed chimerism was transient after nonmyeloablative marrow transplants from related graft donors. Thawed PBMCs were FACS-sorted into unstimulated CD4+CD25+CD127- regulatory T cells, CD4+CD25- non-regulatory cells, CD4 and CD8 cells. The count of this clone is one. No antigen is known for it.

The sequenced sample was CD4+ T cells from blood (PBMCs), obtained 12 months after the transplant. The sequence came from a human patient who received a combined kidney and bone marrow transplant. Some T cells may originate from the graft donor. The chain recombines TRBV2 with TRBJ2-1, with D perhaps TRBD2 (7 bases). The CDR3 DNA is TGTGCCAGCAGATGGGGCGGGGGCGTGGGTGAGCAGTTCTTC. This translates into CASRWGGGVGEQFF.